This T cell receptor beta chain was sequenced for a study of T cell repertoires in cytomegalovirus infection. The wider study: Indicated by public TCR beta signatures were CMV infection and matching HLA type. Study-wide results and limits: Within the response measured ex vivo, HLA-C-restricted CMV-specific TCR beta clonotypes were dominant. Identification of carriers of CMV plus the relevant HLA was performed using cumulative public TCR beta family frequency.

TCRdb called the reads again in MiXCR, with one record for every CDR3 protein. The sample records approximately 320,000 distinct CDR3 sequences, more than 9% being singletons. CDR3 size: 15 residues. V dropped 2 bases and J dropped 4 bases, with 11 bases sitting between them. Germline CDR1 SEHNR, CDR2 FQNEAQ (reference sequence). Comment on this clonotype: The target antigen is unknown.

The chain employs TRBV7-9 and TRBJ2-2, with a possible D match to TRBD1 (6 bases). The sequence came from a human donor in good health (CMV status not recorded). Some clones in this sample may be carry-over from other donors' samples. Sequenced: PBMCs. CDR3 region: CASSLRQAATGELFF. Written as DNA, the CDR3 is TGTGCCAGCAGCTTACGACAGGCCGCCACCGGGGAGCTGTTTTTT.